The 17 T cell receptor beta chains given below trace back to one sample, sequenced in a study of identical twins. MiXCR, run by TCRdb on the 5' RACE reads, gives a single entry per CDR3 protein. This sample yields 690,000 or so distinct CDR3 sequences, of which 8.6% are seen a single time; roughly 0.9% belongs to the top ten. The same data also contributed to another study, on yellow fever vaccine responses in identical twins.

Source material: PBMCs. These receptors were obtained from a woman younger than 30 in good health.

This clonotype has just a few counts. The J gene is TRBJ1-4, the V gene TRBV7-2, with D unresolved. The CDR3 loop spans 15 amino acids. With 1 base removed from V and 4 bases from J, the gap between germline ends came to 10 bases. CDR1 and CDR2 from the germline V gene are SGHTA and FQGNSA. The DNA for the CDR3 is TGTGCCAGCAGCTTAGATTTGGTGGATAATGAAAAACTGTTTTTT. Protein sequence: CASSLDLVDNEKLFF.

The J gene is TRBJ2-6, the V gene TRBV6-1, with D unclear. The ends were cut back, 5 bases at V and 0 bases at J, with 8 bases in the middle. There are 15 residues in the CDR3. CDR1 MNHNS and CDR2 SASEGT come from the germline V gene. CDR3 DNA: TGTGCCAGCAGTACACGGGCCTCTGGGGCCAACGTCCTGACTTTC. Its protein product is CASSTRASGANVLTF.

This clonotype appeared a few times. The chain joins TRBV9 to TRBJ2-1; 9 nucleotides line up with TRBD2. CDR3 length: 16 amino acids. V shed 2 bases and J 6 bases; nucleotides not matched to a gene: 9. Germline V gene sequence: CDR1 SGDLS, CDR2 YYNGEE. Here the CDR3 reads CASSVGSGGQFNEQFF. The CDR3, as DNA: TGTGCCAGCAGCGTGGGTAGCGGGGGCCAATTCAATGAGCAGTTCTTC.

About this clonotype itself: As the CDR3 is not closed by the conserved phenylalanine or tryptophan, this likely results from a read error. The chain has TRBV7-2 and TRBJ2-7; TRBD2 aligns across 13 bases. Germline CDR1 and CDR2: SGHTA and FQGNSA. Trimming took 5 bases from V and 0 from J; bases not matched to a gene: 4. CDR3 length: 16 amino acids. CDR3 sequence: CASSQGLAGDSYEQYY. The CDR3 DNA sequence: TGTGCCAGCAGCCAAGGACTAGCGGGGGACTCCTACGAGCAGTACTAC.

The genes are TRBV19 and TRBJ1-2, with D maybe TRBD1 (5 bases). Per the germline V gene, CDR1 is LNHDA and CDR2 is SQIVND (reference sequence). The CDR3 has 16 amino acids. Trimming pared 7 bases from V and 5 bases from J, leaving 23 bases between. For the CDR3, the DNA is TGTGCCAGTACCTTAAGGCCGGGACCGGGAAGTTATGGCTACACCTTC. It encodes CASTLRPGPGSYGYTF.

The chain carries TRBV28 and TRBJ2-5; the D gene is possibly TRBD1 (5 bases). The germline CDR1 and CDR2 sequences are MDHEN and SYDVKM. The CDR3 spans 13 residues. V gave up 6 bases and J gave up 1 base, with 9 bases separating them. DNA of the CDR3: TGTGCCAGCAGCAACAGGATCCAAGAGACCCAGTACTTC. Protein: CASSNRIQETQYF.

This clonotype was observed a few times. The chain combines TRBV12-3 or TRBV12-4 with TRBJ2-7; D is unclear. The CDR3 contains 14 residues. Trimming cost V 4 bases and J 4 bases, with 14 bases left between them. CDR3 in amino acids: CASSYALVGYEQYF. For the CDR3, the DNA is TGTGCCAGCAGTTACGCCTTAGTTGGGTACGAGCAGTACTTC.

This clonotype was recorded at least ten times. This chain joins TRBV7-2 and TRBJ2-1; D call uncertain. Germline CDR1 is SGHTA and CDR2 is FQGNSA. The CDR3 has 11 amino acids. With 5 bases removed from V and 7 bases from J, the gap between germline ends came to 6 bases. This chain's CDR3 is CASSPVNEQFF. CDR3 coding DNA: TGTGCCAGCAGCCCAGTAAATGAGCAGTTCTTC.

This clonotype was counted many times. This sequence joins TRBV10-3 and TRBJ2-1; 10 bases align to TRBD1. The V and J ends lost 7 bases and 5 bases, in that order; junction bases with no gene match: 5. Germline V gives CDR1 ENHRY, CDR2 SYGVKD. There are 14 residues in the CDR3. The CDR3 region has the DNA TGTGCCATCAAAGGCGGGACAGGGGACAATGAGCAGTTCTTC. Encoded protein: CAIKGGTGDNEQFF.

This clonotype was found a few times. V usage is TRBV7-9 and J usage is TRBJ1-1, with unresolved D. There are 13 residues in the CDR3. Germline assignment: CDR1 SEHNR and CDR2 FQNEAQ (reference sequence). The ends were cut back, 4 bases at V and 4 bases at J, with 10 bases in the middle. Here the CDR3 reads CASSWVVGTEAFF. CDR3 in DNA: TGTGCCAGCAGCTGGGTGGTTGGCACTGAAGCTTTCTTT.

In its sample, this clonotype was seen a few times. This chain uses TRBV7-8 with TRBJ2-7, with 11 bases aligning to TRBD2. CDR1 is SGHVS, CDR2 FQNEAQ, per germline. This CDR3 comprises 16 residues. With 1 base clipped from V and 4 bases from J, the junction kept 6 bases outside the gene matches. DNA for the CDR3: TGTGCCAGCAGCTTAGAAACTAGCGGGAGTCTATACGAGCAGTACTTC. Its protein product is CASSLETSGSLYEQYF.

V and J are TRBV7-2 and TRBJ2-5; no firm D call. Per the germline V gene, CDR1 is SGHTA and CDR2 is FQGNSA. The CDR3 is 12 amino acids. The V gene lost 5 bases and the J gene lost 9 bases, with 13 bases spanning the gap. This CDR3 reads CASSPWNEAQYF. CDR3 in DNA: TGTGCCAGCAGCCCCTGGAACGAGGCCCAGTACTTC.

This clonotype was detected ten times or more. The chain recombines TRBV5-5 with TRBJ2-7; D ambiguous. The germline CDR1 and CDR2 sequences are SGHKS and YYEKEE (reference sequence). Trimming stripped 2 bases from V and 2 bases from J, with 11 bases between. The CDR3 is made up of 14 amino acids. This CDR3 reads CASSFDTSPYEQYF. DNA of the CDR3: TGTGCCAGCAGCTTTGACACGAGTCCCTACGAGCAGTACTTC. Drawing the rest from reference TRBV5-5 and TRBJ2-7, the complete variable domain is DAGVTQSPTHLIKTRGQQVTLRCSPISGHKSVSWYQQVLGQGPQFIFQYYEKEERGRGNFPDRFSARQFPNYSSELNVNALLLGDSALYLCASSFDTSPYEQYFGPGTRLTVT.

This clonotype was seen a few times. The V and J genes are TRBV27 and TRBJ2-2; D perhaps matches TRBD1 (6 bases). The V gene lost 8 bases and the J gene lost 5 bases, with 21 bases spanning the gap. Germline CDR1 reads MNHEY; CDR2 reads SMNVEV (reference sequence). The CDR3 contains 16 residues. The CDR3: CASFTPGVGKTGELFF. For the CDR3, the DNA is TGTGCCAGCTTTACTCCAGGGGTGGGGAAAACCGGGGAGCTGTTTTTT.

The chain carries TRBV20-1 and TRBJ1-1; D gene uncertain. V gave up 6 bases and J gave up 7 bases, with 18 bases separating them. In germline, CDR1 is DFQATT, CDR2 SNEGSKA (reference sequence). The CDR3 covers 13 residues. The DNA for the CDR3 is TGCAGTGCCTCCGGGCGGGGAATACGTGAAGCTTTCTTT. This codes for CSASGRGIREAFF.

This clonotype has just a few counts. V and J are TRBV7-9 and TRBJ2-2, with 8 bases identical to TRBD1. V lost 4 bases, J lost 5 bases, and 3 bases stayed unmatched. Germline values: CDR1 SEHNR, CDR2 FQNEAQ (reference sequence). The CDR3 is 14 amino acids. The CDR3 DNA follows: TGTGCCAGCAGCTGGACAGGGTGGACCGGGGAGCTGTTTTTT. Translation gives CASSWTGWTGELFF.

Concerning this clonotype itself: A much more abundant neighbour one base away suggests this may be a read error. The rearrangement joins TRBV25-1 to TRBJ2-7, with TRBD1 matching over 9 bases. V dropped 9 bases and J dropped 5; count of bases not matched to a gene: 11. This CDR3 is 14 amino acids long. Germline loops: CDR1 MGHDK, CDR2 SYGVNS. CDR3 coding DNA: TGTGCCAGACCTGGGACAGGGCCCTGGCACGAGCAGTACTTC. It is translated as CARPGTGPWHEQYF.